The rows below give T cell receptor beta chains drawn from one sample of a study of T-cell memory formation after mild COVID-19. TCRdb reanalysed the 5' RACE reads using MiXCR and keeps one entry per CDR3 protein. The data show approximately 240,000 distinct CDR3 sequences, with 15% to 20% seen just once and 3.5% held by the top ten. Sequencing was carried out using PBMCs or a T cell subset sorted from them (not recorded which). The source of these receptors is a young man who had mild COVID-19 (a few samples of this study predate the infection). Cell type and time point are not known. Both conserved end residues are part of each CDR3. The D gene is left open where the match is weak. Clone size is not always given. Where it is, it says once, few, many or a class for expanded clones.

TRBJ2-3,-,many,TRBV11-2,TGTGCCAGCAGTCCCCAGGCAGATACGCAGTATTTT,CASSPQADTQYF
TRBJ1-5,-,few,TRBV20-1,TGCAGTGCTAGAGATAACCGGGGTGGTCAGCCCCAGCATTTT,CSARDNRGGQPQHF
TRBJ1-1,-,many,TRBV2,TGTGCCAGCAGTACCGTGTCTTCAGATACTGAAGCTTTCTTT,CASSTVSSDTEAFF
TRBJ2-2,-,few,TRBV7-2,TGTGCCAGCAGCAAATATCCCGGGGAGCTGTTTTTT,CASSKYPGELFF
TRBJ1-1,TRBD1,-,TRBV7-9,TGTGCCAGCCAGGGGGCCACTGAAGCTTTCTTT,CASQGATEAFF
TRBJ1-2,-,few,TRBV24-1,TGTGCCACCAGTGACCCGTTGGGACAACAGGGCGGACAGGGCTACACCTTC,CATSDPLGQQGGQGYTF
TRBJ1-6,-,few,TRBV12-3/TRBV12-4,TGTGCCAGCAGTTTAGGGACAGATAATTCACCCCTCCACTTT,CASSLGTDNSPLHF
TRBJ1-5,-,few,TRBV9,TGTGCCAGCAGCGTAGGCGGGGAAAGCAATCAGCCCCAGCATTTT,CASSVGGESNQPQHF
TRBJ1-1,-,few,TRBV18,TGTGCCAGCTCGCCCACACACGATGCAGAAGCTTTCTTT,CASSPTHDAEAFF
TRBJ1-4,-,-,TRBV5-1,TGCGCCAGCGCGAGTTCCGTAGACGAAAAACTGTTTTTT,CASASSVDEKLFF
TRBJ1-5,-,-,TRBV20-1,TGCAGTGCTGGAGATCGGCATCAGCCCCAGCATTTT,CSAGDRHQPQHF
TRBJ2-5,-,few,TRBV4-2,TGTGCCAGCAGCCAAGCCGAAGGGGCCTACCAAGAGACCCAGTACTTC,CASSQAEGAYQETQYF
TRBJ2-1,-,-,TRBV5-6,TGTGCCAGCAGCCCGGGGGACAAATACAATGAGCAGTTCTTC,CASSPGDKYNEQFF
TRBJ1-2,TRBD1,few,TRBV5-8,TGTGCCAGCAGCTCGGGACAGGGAAGCTATGGCTACACCTTC,CASSSGQGSYGYTF
TRBJ2-7,-,few,TRBV7-2,TGTGCCAGCAGCTTAATTTTCTACGAGCAGTACTTC,CASSLIFYEQYF
TRBJ1-6,-,few,TRBV27,TGTGCCAGCAGTTACAGGTCTGTGTGGAATTCACCCCTCCACTTT,CASSYRSVWNSPLHF
TRBJ2-5,-,few,TRBV4-1,TGCGCCAGCAGCTGGGACACCCGGGGAGAGACCCAGTACTTC,CASSWDTRGETQYF
TRBJ2-3,-,few,TRBV7-3,TGTGCCAGCAGCTTAGGGGGCCCCGTAGAAGATACGCAGTATTTT,CASSLGGPVEDTQYF
TRBJ2-1,TRBD2,-,TRBV20-1,TGCAGTGCTCTGTGGCGGGGGGCCTACAATGAGCAGTTCTTC,CSALWRGAYNEQFF
TRBJ1-1,-,-,TRBV7-3,TGTGCCAGCAGCCCCCTGGACGGTGAAGCTTTCTTT,CASSPLDGEAFF
TRBJ1-1,-,-,TRBV5-1,TGCGCCAGCAGCTTGGATCCACGGGCTGAAGCTTTCTTT,CASSLDPRAEAFF
TRBJ2-4,TRBD1,-,TRBV7-2,TGTGCCAGCAATCCGGGACAGGGACAAAACATTCAGTACTTC,CASNPGQGQNIQYF
TRBJ1-1,-,few,TRBV6-2/TRBV6-3,TGTGCCAGCAGTTACCCAGCTGAAGCTTTCTTT,CASSYPAEAFF
TRBJ1-2,TRBD1,-,TRBV4-1,TGCGCCAGCAGATACGGACAGGGGAAGGGCTACACCTTC,CASRYGQGKGYTF
TRBJ1-1,TRBD1,few,TRBV6-6,TGTGCCAGCAGTTACGACAGGGGAAACACTGAAGCTTTCTTT,CASSYDRGNTEAFF
TRBJ2-5,-,many,TRBV12-3/TRBV12-4,TGTGCCAGCAGTTTAGGCAGCAACCAAGAGACCCAGTACTTC,CASSLGSNQETQYF
TRBJ2-5,TRBD1,-,TRBV5-5,TGTGCCAGCACGCGACAGGGGAGTGAGACCCAGTACTTC,CASTRQGSETQYF
TRBJ2-7,-,-,TRBV6-2/TRBV6-3,TGTGCCAGCAGTTACTCGTTCCGGGACGAGTACTTC,CASSYSFRDEYF
TRBJ1-4,-,-,TRBV20-1,TGCAGTGCTCTAACAGGGCTCAATGAAAAACTGTTTTTT,CSALTGLNEKLFF
TRBJ2-3,TRBD2,few,TRBV6-5,TGTGCCAGCAGTTACTCGACCCCAGCGGGGGGGCTCACAGATACGCAGTATTTT,CASSYSTPAGGLTDTQYF
TRBJ2-7,TRBD2,few,TRBV15,TGTGCCACCAGCAGAGCCGGGACTAGCGATCTAAGCTCCTACGAGCAGTACTTC,CATSRAGTSDLSSYEQYF
TRBJ2-2,-,few,TRBV9,TGTGCCAGCAGCGTAGGTCCAGCGGCGAACACCGGGGAGCTGTTTTTT,CASSVGPAANTGELFF
TRBJ2-6,-,many,TRBV2,TGTGCCAGCAGTGCGAGCTCTGGGGCCAACGTCCTGACTTTC,CASSASSGANVLTF
TRBJ2-5,TRBD2,-,TRBV11-2,TGTGCCAGCAGCGCGACTAGCGGGGTCGGGGAGACCCAGTACTTC,CASSATSGVGETQYF
TRBJ1-1,TRBD1,-,TRBV6-5,TGTGCCAGCAGTTACACAGGGGGCACCGGCACTGAAGCTTTCTTT,CASSYTGGTGTEAFF
TRBJ1-1,TRBD1,few,TRBV5-1,TGCGCCAGCAGCCGGACAGGGAGGGGGTTGGCTGAAGCTTTCTTT,CASSRTGRGLAEAFF
TRBJ1-5,-,-,TRBV12-3/TRBV12-4,TGTGCCAGCAGTATAGTAGGCGCTACTCAGCCCCAGCATTTT,CASSIVGATQPQHF
TRBJ1-5,-,-,TRBV28,TGTGCCAGCAGTCCCCGCAGGGGAAGAACTCAGCCCCAGCATTTT,CASSPRRGRTQPQHF
TRBJ1-1,-,-,TRBV7-8,TGTGCCAGCAGCTTACGGGGTGAGAACCCTGAAGCTTTCTTT,CASSLRGENPEAFF
TRBJ2-3,-,few,TRBV6-4,TGTGCCAGCAGTGTTACAGGGACCACAGATACGCAGTATTTT,CASSVTGTTDTQYF
TRBJ2-4,TRBD1,-,TRBV9,TGTGCCAGCAGCGCGGATAAGCCCCGGACAGGTCCAGCTGCCAAAAACATTCAGTACTTC,CASSADKPRTGPAAKNIQYF
TRBJ2-1,TRBD1,-,TRBV24-1,TGTGCCACCAGTGGCGGTGGCAGGGGGATCCCTGAGCAGTTCTTC,CATSGGGRGIPEQFF
TRBJ1-2,TRBD1,-,TRBV11-2,TGTGCCAGCAGCTTCTCCGGGACAGGTTCCAGGGGCTACACCTTC,CASSFSGTGSRGYTF
TRBJ2-3,TRBD2,-,TRBV5-4,TGTGCCAGCAGCCCGGGGGGACTAGCGGGGGGGCAAAGGGGAGATACGCAGTATTTT,CASSPGGLAGGQRGDTQYF
TRBJ2-3,-,few,TRBV28,TGTGCCAGCAGCCGCCCCAAGGTCGCAGATACGCAGTATTTT,CASSRPKVADTQYF
TRBJ1-3,-,few,TRBV20-1,TGCAGTGCTAGGCAAGAGGGGGCTGGAAACACCATATATTTT,CSARQEGAGNTIYF
TRBJ2-4,-,-,TRBV7-9,TGTGCCAGCAGCTCCCGGGCGCTAAAAAACATTCAGTACTTC,CASSSRALKNIQYF
TRBJ2-3,-,-,TRBV24-1,TGTGCCACCAGTGAAGGCACTTTTGGGATTATGGATACGCAGTATTTT,CATSEGTFGIMDTQYF
TRBJ2-5,-,-,TRBV7-2,TGTGCCAGCAGCGGACGAAGAGGGGTGGAGACCCAGTACTTC,CASSGRRGVETQYF
TRBJ2-3,-,-,TRBV2,TGTGCCAGCAATCGACAGGAACTCACAGATACGCAGTATTTT,CASNRQELTDTQYF
TRBJ2-1,TRBD1,few,TRBV4-2,TGTGCCAGCAGCCCCAGGGACAGTACCTACAATGAGCAGTTCTTC,CASSPRDSTYNEQFF
TRBJ1-3,-,few,TRBV5-6,TGTGCCAGCAGCTTTGCGGACTCTGGAAACACCATATATTTT,CASSFADSGNTIYF
TRBJ1-5,-,few,TRBV2,TGTGCCAGCAGGCGACGGACCGATAGCAATCAGCCCCAGCATTTT,CASRRRTDSNQPQHF
TRBJ1-2,TRBD1,few,TRBV5-1,TGCGCCAGCAGTAGACGACAGGGCATTATCAAGCCGTATGGCTACACCTTC,CASSRRQGIIKPYGYTF